A selection of T cell receptor beta chains follows, all from one sample in a study of Graves' ophthalmopathy and Graves' hyperthyroidism. In TCRdb, the multiplex PCR reads were re-called with MiXCR into one record per CDR3 protein. The repertoire holds 900,000 to 1,200,000 distinct CDR3 sequences, about two fifths seen once, with more than 9.5% in the top ten. Sequenced material: peripheral blood or thyroid tissue (not recorded which). The receptor set was obtained from an adult man with Graves' hyperthyroidism. Each CDR3 is given with its conserved first and last residue. The order of the fields is V gene, clone size, J gene, D gene, CDR3 DNA, CDR3 protein. D genes are given only for firm matches. Expanded clones are given a class, and other clones once, few, many or no size at all.

>TRBV14|-|TRBJ1-1|-
TGTGCCAGCAGCCAAGGCGCAGGGCGGACTGAAGCTTTCTTT
CASSQGAGRTEAFF
>TRBV7-8|-|TRBJ2-7|-
TGTGCCAGCACCCCAGGGCGCGCCGAGCGTTACGAGCAGTACTTC
CASTPGRAERYEQYF
>TRBV6-2/TRBV6-3|-|TRBJ1-2|-
TGTGCCATCAGTTACTCTCGTCCAAGGGGCTCTAACTATGGCTACACCTTC
CAISYSRPRGSNYGYTF
>TRBV28|few|TRBJ2-5|-
TGTGCCAGCAGCAATCCGTTCCTATCCGCGGGCGAGACCCAGTACTTC
CASSNPFLSAGETQYF
>TRBV7-2|-|TRBJ1-6|-
TGTGCCAGCAGCCGCCCAGGGGCCGGGAATTCACCCCTCCACTTT
CASSRPGAGNSPLHF
>TRBV15|many|TRBJ1-2|-
TGTGCCACCAGCAGAGATGGGCGAGGGAACTATGGCTACACCTTC
CATSRDGRGNYGYTF
>TRBV7-9|-|TRBJ2-5|-
TGTGCCAGCAGCTTATCAGTTAGGGGCATGGAAACCCAGTACTTC
CASSLSVRGMETQYF
>TRBV11-2|-|TRBJ1-5|-
TGTGCCAGCAGCCTGGAAGCGCACGGCCAGCCCCAGCATTTT
CASSLEAHGQPQHF
>TRBV6-5|-|TRBJ2-3|TRBD2
TGTGCCAGCAGTTCGACTAGCGGGCCAGATACGCAGTATTTT
CASSSTSGPDTQYF
>TRBV2|many|TRBJ2-5|-
TGTGCCAGCACTCCTCAGGGAGGAGAGACCCAGTACTTC
CASTPQGGETQYF
>TRBV7-8|-|TRBJ1-5|TRBD1
TGTGCCAGCAGTTATGAGGACAGGGTACCGTCCTTCAATCAGCCCCAGCATTTT
CASSYEDRVPSFNQPQHF